This TCR beta chain stems from a study of a mutant IDH1 vaccine in newly diagnosed glioma. TCRdb keeps only in-frame clones here, not all; method: immunoSEQ multiplex PCR. The table includes about 50,000 clones, roughly 75% detected once. Time point in this sample: week 47, end of study. Mutant IDH1 20-mer peptide, at 300 ug, made up each vaccine dose, with topical imiquimod. Regarding this clone: Antigen specificity is unknown.

Germline lookup yields CDR1 SGHTA and CDR2 FQGNSA. There are 14 residues in the CDR3. Between the trimmed V and J ends, which lost 5 bases and 6 bases, there was a span of 13 bases. Sequencing used PBMCs, obtained from a glioma patient whose treatment included an IDH1 peptide vaccine. This clonotype originated in a man aged 45 to 65 with glioma. V is TRBV7-2 and J is TRBJ1-4; D ambiguous. CDR3 DNA: TGTGCCAGCAGCCCGCGGAGGTACGATGAAAAACTGTTTTTT. Translation: CASSPRRYDEKLFF.